The entry below describes one T cell receptor beta chain. Its antigen is as yet unknown. This specimen belongs to a study of cytomegalovirus exposure and HLA in healthy donors. Study results and limitations: When the data were analyzed later, several of the most significant clusters appeared to be linked to common viral pathogens.

Trimming left V 0 bases short and J 3 bases short, with 12 bases between. The CDR3 is 15 residues long. CDR1 and CDR2 (germline): SGDLS, YYNGEE. In the PCR, 60 Vbeta and 13 Jbeta primers were used. TCRdb keeps only in-frame clones here, not all; method: immunoSEQ multiplex PCR. This table has 150,000 to 200,000 clones, roughly 72% appearing once. What was sequenced was PBMCs. The origin of this receptor is a woman under 40 in good health and CMV-seropositive. V and J are TRBV9 and TRBJ1-1; tentatively, D is TRBD1 (5 bases). CDR3 sequence: CASSVVDSEDTEAFF. CDR3 in DNA: TGTGCCAGCAGCGTAGTAGACAGTGAGGACACTGAAGCTTTCTTT. Supplemented by reference TRBV9 and TRBJ1-1, the full variable domain reads DSGVTQTPKHLITATGQRVTLRCSPRSGDLSVYWYQQSLDQGLQFLIQYYNGEERAKGNILERFSAQQFPDLHSELNLSSLELGDSALYFCASSVVDSEDTEAFFGQGTRLTVV.